The clone carrying this TCR beta chain has at least ten counts. Its antigen is not known. This sample is part of a study of T cell repertoires in cytomegalovirus infection. Study overall: Through public TCR beta signatures, both CMV infection and matching HLA type were indicated. Study-level results: Clonotypes of TCR beta that were HLA-C-restricted and CMV-specific dominated the ex vivo response. Carriers of CMV and the relevant HLA type were discriminated by public TCR beta frequency.

With 6 bases removed from V and 3 bases from J, the gap between germline ends came to 9 bases. The length of the CDR3 is 13 residues. CDR1 is SGHTA, CDR2 FQGNSA, per germline. MiXCR, applied by TCRdb to the reads, yields one record per CDR3 protein. The table shows about 260,000 distinct CDR3 sequences, with roughly 9% occurring only once. The sample consisted of PBMCs. This receptor was identified in a human donor in good health (CMV status not recorded). Some clones in this sample may be carry-over from other donors' samples. V is TRBV7-2 and J is TRBJ1-5, with unresolved D. This CDR3 reads CASSTVLNQPQHF. The CDR3 DNA is TGTGCCAGCAGTACAGTACTCAATCAGCCCCAGCATTTT.